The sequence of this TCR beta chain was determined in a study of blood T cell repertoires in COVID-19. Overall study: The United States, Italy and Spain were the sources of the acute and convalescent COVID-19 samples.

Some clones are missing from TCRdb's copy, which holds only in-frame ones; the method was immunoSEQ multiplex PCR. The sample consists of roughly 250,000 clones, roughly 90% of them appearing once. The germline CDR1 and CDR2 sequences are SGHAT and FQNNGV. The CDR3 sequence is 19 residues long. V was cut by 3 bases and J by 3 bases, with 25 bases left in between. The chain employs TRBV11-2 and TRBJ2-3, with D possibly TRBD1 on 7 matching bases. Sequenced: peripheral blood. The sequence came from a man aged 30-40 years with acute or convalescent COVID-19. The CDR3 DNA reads TGTGCCAGCAGCTTGGGGCTAAGGAGGGGGCAGTCTCGGACAGATACGCAGTATTTT. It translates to CASSLGLRRGQSRTDTQYF.